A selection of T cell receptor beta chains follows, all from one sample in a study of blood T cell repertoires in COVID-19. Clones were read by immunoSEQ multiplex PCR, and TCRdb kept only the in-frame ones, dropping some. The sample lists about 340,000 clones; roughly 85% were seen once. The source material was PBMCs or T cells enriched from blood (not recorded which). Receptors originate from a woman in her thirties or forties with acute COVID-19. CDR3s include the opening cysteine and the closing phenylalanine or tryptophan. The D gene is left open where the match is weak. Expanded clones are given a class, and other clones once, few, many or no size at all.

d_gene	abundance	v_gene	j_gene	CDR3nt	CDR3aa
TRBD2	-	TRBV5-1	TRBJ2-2	TGCGCCAGCAGCCCCATAGCGGGGGGGACGAACACCGGGGAGCTGTTTTTT	CASSPIAGGTNTGELFF
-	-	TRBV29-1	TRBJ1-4	TGCAGCGTTGAAGTCCCGACAGAGTCAACTAATGAAAAACTGTTTTTT	CSVEVPTESTNEKLFF
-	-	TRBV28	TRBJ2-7	TGTGCCAGCAGCCCTCTCCAGGGTGGTGCCTACGAGCAGTACTTC	CASSPLQGGAYEQYF
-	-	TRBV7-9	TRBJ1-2	TGTGCCAGCAGCTTAGCAGTGGAGGTTTCTAACTATGGCTACACCTTC	CASSLAVEVSNYGYTF
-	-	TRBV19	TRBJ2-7	TGTGCCAGCGCCGGCCGGGACACATCCTACGAGCAGTACTTC	CASAGRDTSYEQYF
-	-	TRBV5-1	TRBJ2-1	TGCGCCAGCAGCTTGGGACAGGTTCATGAGCAGTTCTTC	CASSLGQVHEQFF
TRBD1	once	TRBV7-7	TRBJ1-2	TGTGCCAGCAGCTTACCGACAGGGGACTATGGCTACACCTTC	CASSLPTGDYGYTF
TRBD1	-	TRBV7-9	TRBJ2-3	TGTGCCAGCAGCGGTAGGGACAGGAAGCTCGGGCGCACAGATACGCAGTATTTT	CASSGRDRKLGRTDTQYF
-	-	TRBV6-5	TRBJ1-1	TGTGCCAGCAGCTCTTCAGTCTTCAGGATACCTGAAGCTTTCTTT	CASSSSVFRIPEAFF
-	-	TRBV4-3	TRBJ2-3	TGCGCCAGCAGATCCAGGGGAACAGATACGCAGTATTTT	CASRSRGTDTQYF
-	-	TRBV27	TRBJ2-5	TGTGCCAGCAGTCCCCATATAAAATCGACAGCTATCCCATTAAGAGAGACCCAGTACTTC	CASSPHIKSTAIPLRETQYF
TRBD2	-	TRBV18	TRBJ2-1	TGTGCCAGCTCACCGGGGACTAGCGGGGGCAATGAGCAGTTCTTC	CASSPGTSGGNEQFF
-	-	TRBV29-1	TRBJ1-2	TGCAGCGTAAAATCGGCGGAGAACTATGGCTACACCTTC	CSVKSAENYGYTF
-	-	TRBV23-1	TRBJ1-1	TGCGCCAGCAGTCCCGGGGGGCCCACTGAAGCTTTCTTT	CASSPGGPTEAFF
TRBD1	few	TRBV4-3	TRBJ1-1	TGCGCCAGCAGCCAGGGATCAGGGGGCACTGAAGCTTTCTTT	CASSQGSGGTEAFF
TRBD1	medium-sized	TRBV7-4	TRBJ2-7	TGTGCCAGCAGCTTGATAGGGACAGCCTACGAGCAGTACTTC	CASSLIGTAYEQYF
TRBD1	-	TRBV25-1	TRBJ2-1	TGTGCCAGCGGGGGGGACAGGGTCAACAATGAGCAGTTCTTC	CASGGDRVNNEQFF
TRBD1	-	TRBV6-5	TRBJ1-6	TGTGCCAGCAGTTTCAACAGGGGGCAAACCCCATCACCCCTCCACTTT	CASSFNRGQTPSPLHF
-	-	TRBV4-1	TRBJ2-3	TGCGCCAGCAGCCCGCGGATTCCTAGCACAGATACGCAGTATTTT	CASSPRIPSTDTQYF
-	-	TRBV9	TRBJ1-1	TGTGCCAGCAGCCCGGGCGTGACAGAAACATACACTGAAGCTTTCTTT	CASSPGVTETYTEAFF
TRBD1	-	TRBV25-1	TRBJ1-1	TGTGCCAGCAGCGTTCGACAGGGGTTGAACACTGAAGCTTTCTTT	CASSVRQGLNTEAFF
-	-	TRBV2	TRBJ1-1	TGTGCCAGCGGACAGTGGGACCGAGCGGCTTTCTTT	CASGQWDRAAFF
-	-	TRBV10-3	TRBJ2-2	TGTGCCATCAGTGGAGGACAGGGAGGGACCGGGGAGCTGTTTTTT	CAISGGQGGTGELFF
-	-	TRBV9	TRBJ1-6	TGTGCCAGCAGCGTAGGCGGTGACCCGCGTTCACCCCTCCACTTT	CASSVGGDPRSPLHF
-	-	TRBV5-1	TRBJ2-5	TGCGCCAGCAGCCCTAGGCAGGGGGAGACCCAGTACTTC	CASSPRQGETQYF
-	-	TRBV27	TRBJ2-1	TGTGCCAGCACCCCAGGGCTCAATGAGCAGTTCTTC	CASTPGLNEQFF
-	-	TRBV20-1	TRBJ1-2	TGCAGTGCTAGTAAAAGTGAGGGTAACTATGGCTACACCTTC	CSASKSEGNYGYTF
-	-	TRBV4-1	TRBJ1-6	TGCGCCAGCAGCCAAGGGACTCCTAATTCACCCCTCCACTTT	CASSQGTPNSPLHF
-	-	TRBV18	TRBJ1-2	TGTGCCAGCTCACCCCGGGACATTAACTATGGCTACACCTTC	CASSPRDINYGYTF
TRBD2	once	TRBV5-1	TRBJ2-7	TGCGCCAGCAGCCCGGCCGGGGGGTACGAGCAGTACTTC	CASSPAGGYEQYF
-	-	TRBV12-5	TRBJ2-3	TGTGCTAGTGGTTTGGTACCCCACGAACCCCGGGGTGATACGCAGTATTTT	CASGLVPHEPRGDTQYF
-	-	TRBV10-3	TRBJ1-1	TGTGCCATCAGTGAGGGACAACCTGAAGCTTTCTTT	CAISEGQPEAFF
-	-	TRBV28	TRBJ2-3	TGTGCCAGCAGTTCGGACAGCTACACAGATACGCAGTATTTT	CASSSDSYTDTQYF
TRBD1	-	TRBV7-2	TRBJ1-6	TGTGCCAGCAGCTTTACCGGGACAGAGTATTCACCCCTCCACTTT	CASSFTGTEYSPLHF
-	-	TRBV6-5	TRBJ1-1	TGTGCCAGCAGTTACAAGTCGTATAACATTGAAGCTTTCTTT	CASSYKSYNIEAFF
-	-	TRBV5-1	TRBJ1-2	TGCGCCAGCGGCGAATTCAGGGTAGGCGGCTACACCTTC	CASGEFRVGGYTF
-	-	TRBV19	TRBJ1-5	TGTGCCAGTTCCGGTCGGGGTCCGGTCTATAGCAATCAGCCCCAGCATTTT	CASSGRGPVYSNQPQHF
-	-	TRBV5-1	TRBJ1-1	TGCGCCAGCAGCTTCGACGGCGGGAACACTGAAGCTTTCTTT	CASSFDGGNTEAFF
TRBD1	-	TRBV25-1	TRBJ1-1	TGTGCCAGCAGAGAGACAGGGATGAACACTGAAGCTTTCTTT	CASRETGMNTEAFF
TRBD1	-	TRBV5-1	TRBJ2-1	TGCGCCAGCACCGGGACAGGGGATTGGAATGAGCAGTTCTTC	CASTGTGDWNEQFF
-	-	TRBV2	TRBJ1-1	TGTGCCAGCAGGAGCGGGCCACCGACTGAAGCTTTCTTT	CASRSGPPTEAFF
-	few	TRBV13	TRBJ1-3	TGTGCCAGCAGCTTAGCTAGTGGAAACACCATATATTTT	CASSLASGNTIYF
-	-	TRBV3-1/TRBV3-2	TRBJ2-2	TGTGCCAGCGGGCGGGGCACCGGGGAGCTGTTTTTT	CASGRGTGELFF